These 8 T cell receptor beta chains originate from one sample sequenced in a study of T-cell memory formation after mild COVID-19. Each CDR3 protein is one row after TCRdb ran MiXCR on the 5' RACE reads. This sample carries 250,000 to 350,000 distinct CDR3 sequences, 15% to 20% of them seen once, and the ten largest clones take 20% to 25%. Source material: PBMCs or a T cell subset sorted from them (not recorded which). These receptors originate from a man between 18 and 29 years old who had mild COVID-19 (a few samples of this study predate the infection). Cell type and time point are not known.

A few counts support this clonotype. CDR3 in DNA: TGCGCCAGCAGCCTCCGTCTCGCGGGGGCCTCCTACGAGCAGTACGTC. Encoded protein: CASSLRLAGASYEQYV. The chain employs TRBV4-1 and TRBJ2-7, with D possibly being TRBD2 (7 bases). The CDR3 extends over 16 amino acids. Per the germline V gene, CDR1 is MGHRA and CDR2 is YSYEKL. V was clipped by 4 bases and J by 0 bases, with 16 bases between them.

The chain couples TRBV5-5 to TRBJ2-2, with D uncertain. CDR1 and CDR2 (germline): SGHKS, YYEKEE (reference sequence). V was clipped by 5 bases and J by 4 bases, with 15 bases between them. The CDR3 loop spans 15 amino acids. The CDR3 bases are TGTGCCAGCAGACTTTCTGGGTCTTTCACCGGGGAGCTGTTTTTT. Residues: CASRLSGSFTGELFF.

CDR3 in DNA: TGTGCCAGCAGTCCGAGATCAATAGCGGGGGGGCCCCGGGATACGCAGTATTTT. Translated: CASSPRSIAGGPRDTQYF. The genes are TRBV6-5 and TRBJ2-3; the match to TRBD2 covers 11 bases. The CDR3 has 18 residues. V shed 5 bases, J shed 6 bases, and the junction held 16 bases outside the gene matches. Germline CDR1 is MNHEY and CDR2 is SVGAGI.

The rearrangement uses TRBV6-5 and TRBJ2-1; maybe TRBD2 (6 bases). The germline V and J ends were trimmed by 0 bases and 8 bases, with 20 bases remaining between them. CDR1 is MNHEY and CDR2 is SVGAGI in the germline V gene. The CDR3 has 17 amino acids. CDR3 region: CASSYSLRGLSADEQFF. CDR3 nucleotide sequence: TGTGCCAGCAGTTACTCCCTGAGGGGACTCTCAGCGGATGAGCAGTTCTTC.

The chain couples TRBV7-2 to TRBJ1-2, with D maybe TRBD1 (5 bases). Germline lookup yields CDR1 SGHTA and CDR2 FQGNSA. There are 16 residues in the CDR3. V was clipped by 5 bases and J by 7 bases, with 23 bases between them. In DNA, the CDR3 is TGTGCCAGCAGCGACCGTCAGGGACTTGTCTTTGGTGGCTACACCTTC. Its translation is CASSDRQGLVFGGYTF.

The sample holds a few counts of this clonotype. The chain uses TRBV7-2 and TRBJ2-2; D is undetermined. Trimming cost V 1 base and J 4 bases, with 10 bases left between them. The CDR3 is made up of 15 amino acids. Per germline, CDR1 SGHTA and CDR2 FQGNSA. The CDR3 sequence: CASSLVPQFTGELFF. CDR3 DNA sequence: TGTGCCAGCAGCTTAGTCCCACAGTTCACCGGGGAGCTGTTTTTT.

This clonotype has just one count. This rearrangement joins TRBV6-2 or TRBV6-3 to TRBJ1-5; no definite D call. Germline-derived CDR1 and CDR2 are MNHEY and SVGEGT. The CDR3 spans 15 residues. V lost 4 bases and J 0 bases, leaving 10 bases between the germline ends. The CDR3 is CASSFPRYSNQPQHF. The CDR3 DNA is TGTGCCAGCAGTTTCCCAAGATATAGCAATCAGCCCCAGCATTTT.

This clonotype has at least ten counts. The chain uses TRBV12-3 or TRBV12-4 and TRBJ2-7; D unclear. This CDR3 region has 12 residues. Trimming stripped 5 bases from V and 3 bases from J, with 8 bases between. CDR3 protein: CASSRPNYEQYF. In nucleotides, the CDR3 is TGTGCCAGCAGTCGACCTAACTACGAGCAGTACTTC.